This TCR beta chain comes out of a study of cytomegalovirus exposure and HLA in healthy donors (dated by TCRdb to 2017 to 2019). Some background on the complete study: An earlier analysis of several hundred of the donors reported roughly 300 Gb of sequence data and around 120 million unique TCR beta sequences from about 180 million T cells. Around 330 gigabases of sequencing data and around 90 million unique TCR sequences made up an early release that covered some 640 HLA-typed donors. Among the approximately 430 genotyped donors, 81% belonged to the genetic ancestry cluster associated with self-reported Caucasian donors. The study aimed to test whether signatures of past pathogen exposure could be identified by cataloging public T cell receptors. The study used immunosequencing to profile the T cell repertoires of approximately 640 subjects and linked those repertoires to cytomegalovirus serostatus. Besides the first cohort of roughly 640 subjects, a separate validation cohort made up of 95 to 150 different subjects was used. High-throughput TCR immunosequencing, statistical association of individual TCRs with disease status, and machine learning were combined to predict cytomegalovirus infection status. To study patterns of TCR occurrence, a later analysis re-analyzed previously published TCR beta repertoires from 500 to 850 donors and added high-resolution HLA genotyping. The later analysis used no new phenotypic data to find candidate immune exposures, relying instead on TCR beta sequences and their occurrence across donors. In an earlier analysis of several hundred of the donors, high-throughput TCR beta sequencing was used to judge whether each TCR beta V gene segment behaved as functional or pseudogenic. Donor age, sex, ethnicity and CMV serostatus were collected together with the repertoire data. In a later genetic analysis, genome-wide SNP genotypes for about 55% of the roughly 700 donors were used, and that subset was treated as a discovery cohort. Every discovery cohort repertoire had been produced on one sequencing platform. Class I and class II HLA loci were covered by the typing at four-digit resolution. Typing coverage differed by locus: A, B, C, DRB1 and DQB1 were typed in roughly 620-630 donors, DQA1 in about 510, DPA1 in 600 to 610, and DPB1 in about 450. Four to six DR-DQ haplotypes were handled as single units for association and clustering because linkage in the cohort was strong. Among over 350 genotyped donors of the cohort, an average of around 240,000 unique TCR beta nucleotide sequences were sequenced per donor, around a sixth of them non-productive.

Library preparation employed the immunoSEQ multiplex PCR assay. For the multiplex PCR, a mixture combining 60 forward primers for TCR Vbeta segments and 13 reverse primers for TCR Jbeta segments was used. The CDR3 region of rearranged TCR beta genes was amplified from genomic DNA with a multiplex PCR assay. The Illumina HiSeq System was used to sequence the amplified TCR beta libraries as 87-base-pair reads. Concerning the study's data processing: Across the 600 to 700 repertoires, a later analysis counted 80 million or so unique TCR beta chains, roughly 11 million of which were shared by at least two donors. Raw reads were error-corrected and collapsed into unique sequences by a nearest-neighbor algorithm in which closely related sequences were merged to remove PCR and sequencing errors. To assign V, D and J gene segments, CDR3 sequences were aligned to IMGT reference sequences. For a sequence to be retained, a match of at least six nucleotides was required to both a V gene segment and a J gene segment. Rearrangements were classified as productive when the CDR3 lacked stop codons and remained in frame with V and J, and all other rearrangements were classified as non-productive. Following IMGT convention, CDR3 was defined as the stretch from the second conserved V-encoded cysteine to the conserved J-encoded phenylalanine. Sequences without an unambiguous match to a single V gene segment were excluded from the earlier analysis of a few hundred of the donors. In an earlier analysis of about 590 of the donors, a V segment was called functional when productive rearrangements were above 56.7%, and segregating when the standard deviation between donors exceeded 5%. A statistical classification framework was developed to diagnose cytomegalovirus status using the catalog of TCR beta chain sequences. V and J gene assignment, in a later analysis, came from comparing TCR nucleotide sequences with IMGT/GENE-DB human TR gene sequences. Using the TCRdist pipeline, a later analysis assigned CDR3 sequences along with most-parsimonious VDJ recombination scenarios. A later analysis defined each TCR beta chain by its CDR3 amino acid sequence plus V-gene family, and excluded reads lacking a unique V-gene family. To address suspected cross-contamination and a sequencing artifact, a later analysis removed 592 highly shared, low-generation-probability nucleotide sequences. A later analysis calculated a clonal expansion index for each public chain from normalized within-repertoire ranks of inferred template counts. Generation probabilities in a later analysis came from a VDJ recombination model fitted to out-of-frame rearrangements, and those results were checked against IGoR. In a later analysis, hypergeometric tests were used to score TCR-TCR, TCR-HLA and TCR-CMV co-occurrence, with a repertoire-size bias correction applied to TCR pairs. A later analysis estimated false discovery rates by permuting HLA or CMV assignments 20 times. A later analysis grouped co-occurring TCRs with DBSCAN, adding TCRdist sequence similarity when clustering within HLA-allele-positive subsets. For co-occurrence clustering, repertoires with fewer than 30,000 or more than 120,000 public chains were excluded, along with five or six repertoires with anomalous nucleotide sharing. This is the immuneACCESS table as TCRdb keeps it, with only in-frame sequences that have V and J called. A part of the clones is gone; compared with another copy, unresolved V genes explain less than half, and the rest is unexplained. V, J and clone size were drawn from that table, and D and trimming were deduced from the DNA. Within this sample are fewer than 110,000 clones, with under 80% of them counted one time only. The top ten constitute 12% to 15% of the sample.

With respect to this clone: The target of this receptor is not known. No clone much larger than this one lies a single base away; base qualities are absent.

The cohort was made up of about 670 healthy bone marrow donors. At the time of sampling, every cohort member was nominally healthy, though immune exposures that went unrecorded were likely present. The donor was CMV seropositive and was included in the group of almost 300 seropositive cohort members. Every donor gave a peripheral blood sample, and the peripheral blood mononuclear cells from that sample were used for TCR beta sequencing. Genomic DNA extraction from the blood cell samples was performed with the Qiagen DNeasy Blood Extraction Kit. What the work shows at the level of the full study, not this receptor alone: The earlier analysis of some 540 of the donors excluded some 16 rarely observed V segments, including chromosome 9 orphons, because counts were too low. CMV serostatus was the only immune exposure information available for the cohort. Presence/absence analyses assumed roughly uniform sequencing depth across donors, an assumption that may not hold. A cluster of highly shared sequence variants was judged likely to be a technical artifact of the sequencing pipeline. The authors suggested that the approach could potentially be extended to other disease states and immunological phenotypes. In a later analysis, the rate of TCR association differed among HLA loci, with DRB1 alleles having the most associated TCRs and HLA-C alleles having the fewest. Correlated functional status among segregating V segments might be attributable to linkage disequilibrium, but an unknown experimental factor could not be ruled out. An association between a missense DCLRE1C variant and V-gene and J-gene trimming of TCR beta chains was found in a later genetic analysis and replicated in an independent cohort. At a false discovery rate of 0.05, a later analysis linked under 20,000 TCR beta sequences to specific HLA alleles. This cohort had only TCR beta chains sequenced, and the lack of alpha or paired-chain data limited which features could be detected. The classifier was reported to diagnose cytomegalovirus status with high specificity and sensitivity in both the original cohort and the validation cohort. When HLA alleles, especially DR and DQ, strongly co-occurred, attributing TCR associations to individual alleles was difficult. A total of 150 to 200 TCR beta chains were listed by the study as associated with cytomegalovirus. In vitro tests confirmed that three of the cytomegalovirus-associated TCR beta chains recognize cytomegalovirus antigens. In a later analysis, most CMV-associated TCR beta chains were found to appear HLA-restricted, with HLA associations seemingly driven largely by CMV exposure. Some IMGT-functional V segments, including TRBV6-2 and TRBV6-3, could not be distinguished by the 87-base-pair reads and were therefore excluded. Most TCR sequences were observed very rarely across donors, whereas some public TCRs were present in many individuals. According to a later analysis, parvovirus B19, influenza, CMV and Epstein-Barr virus appeared linked to several top co-occurrence clusters. In a later genetic analysis, fewer N-insertions in productive TCRs were reported among donors in an Asian-associated ancestry cluster than the approximately 710-donor mean. Because HLA typing was missing for some donors at each locus, association tests included only the typed subset. In an earlier analysis of 500 to 650 of the donors, most TCR beta V segments appeared in productive rearrangements about 87% or about 30% of the time, broadly matching IMGT annotations. In a later analysis, HLA-associated TCR beta chains were found to be more clonally expanded and to have lower generation probabilities than equally common non-associated chains. A further reported finding was that TCR beta sequences accurately predicted the HLA-A and HLA-B alleles for most subjects in the first cohort.

CDR3 length: 16 amino acids, cysteine to phenylalanine. This entry keeps only the CDR3 DNA: 48 bases, framed from base 1. Trimming removed 3 bases from V and 7 bases from J, leaving 16 bases between the germline ends. Sequences MGHRA (CDR1) and YSYEKL (CDR2) are obtained from the germline V gene. In this chain, TRBV4-1 is recombined with TRBJ1-6; the D segment could be TRBD1, given 6 matching bases. The TCR sequence derives from a woman aged 40 to 50 in good health and CMV-seropositive. Specimen: PBMCs. The DNA sequence is as follows: TGCGCCAGCAGCCAGAGGGAGAGGACAGAAAATTCACCCCTCCACTTT. The translation is CASSQRERTENSPLHF.